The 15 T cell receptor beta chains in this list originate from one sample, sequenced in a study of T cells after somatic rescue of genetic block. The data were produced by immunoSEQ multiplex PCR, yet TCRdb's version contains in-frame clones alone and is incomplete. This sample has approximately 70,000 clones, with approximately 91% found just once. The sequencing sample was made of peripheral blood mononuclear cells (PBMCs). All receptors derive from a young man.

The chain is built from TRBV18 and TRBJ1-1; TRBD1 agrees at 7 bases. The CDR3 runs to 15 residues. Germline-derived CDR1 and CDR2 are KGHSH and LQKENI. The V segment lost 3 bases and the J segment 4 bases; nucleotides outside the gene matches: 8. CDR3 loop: CASSPEYRGGTEAFF. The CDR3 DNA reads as TGTGCCAGCTCACCCGAGTACAGGGGTGGCACTGAAGCTTTCTTT. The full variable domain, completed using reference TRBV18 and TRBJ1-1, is NAGVMQNPRHLVRRRGQEARLRCSPMKGHSHVYWYRQLPEEGLKFMVYLQKENIIDESGMPKERFSAEFPKEGPSILRIQQVVRGDSAAYFCASSPEYRGGTEAFFGQGTRLTVV.

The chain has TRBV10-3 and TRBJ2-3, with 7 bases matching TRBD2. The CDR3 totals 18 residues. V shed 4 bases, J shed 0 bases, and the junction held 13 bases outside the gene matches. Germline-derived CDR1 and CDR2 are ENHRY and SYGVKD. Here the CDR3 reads CAISGPSGGSGSTDTQYF. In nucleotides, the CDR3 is TGTGCCATCAGTGGCCCTTCTGGCGGGAGTGGGAGCACAGATACGCAGTATTTT.

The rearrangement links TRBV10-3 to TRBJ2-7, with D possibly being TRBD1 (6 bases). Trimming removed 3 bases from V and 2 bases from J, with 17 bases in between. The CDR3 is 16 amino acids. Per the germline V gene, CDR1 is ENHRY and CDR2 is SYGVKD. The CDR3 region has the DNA TGTGCCATCAGTGAACAGTGGGGGCCGAGGGCCTACGAGCAGTACTTC. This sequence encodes CAISEQWGPRAYEQYF.

CDR3 sequence: CASSRTSGSTAGELFF. The CDR3 bases are TGTGCCAGCAGCCGGACTAGCGGGAGTACAGCCGGGGAGCTGTTTTTT. The rearrangement joins TRBV5-4 to TRBJ2-2, with 13 nucleotides matching TRBD2. Germline CDR1 and CDR2: SGHNT and YYREEE (reference sequence). Losses at the gene ends were 4 bases for V and 6 bases for J; bases not matched to a gene: 6. This CDR3 comprises 16 residues. Full variable domain (missing parts from reference TRBV5-4 and TRBJ2-2): ETGVTQSPTHLIKTRGQQVTLRCSSQSGHNTVSWYQQALGQGPQFIFQYYREEENGRGNFPPRFSGLQFPNYSSELNVNALELDDSALYLCASSRTSGSTAGELFFGEGSRLTVL.

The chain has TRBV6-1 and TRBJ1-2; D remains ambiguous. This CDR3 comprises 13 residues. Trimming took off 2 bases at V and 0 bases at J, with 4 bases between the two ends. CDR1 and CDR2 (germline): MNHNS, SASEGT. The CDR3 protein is CASSENPNYGYTF. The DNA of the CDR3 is TGTGCCAGCAGTGAAAACCCTAACTATGGCTACACCTTC.

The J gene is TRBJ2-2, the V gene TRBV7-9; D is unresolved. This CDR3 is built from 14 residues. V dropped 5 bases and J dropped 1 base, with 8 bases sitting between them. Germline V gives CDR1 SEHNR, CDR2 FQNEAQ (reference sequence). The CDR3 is CASSQDRNTGELFF. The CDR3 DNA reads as TGTGCCAGCAGCCAGGACCGGAACACCGGGGAGCTGTTTTTT.

The chain's CDR3 is CASSYSTQDYEQYF. For the CDR3, the DNA is TGTGCCAGCAGTTACTCGACCCAAGACTACGAGCAGTACTTC. V is TRBV6-5 and J is TRBJ2-7, with no clear D. V was cut by 0 bases and J by 3 bases, with 9 bases left in between. Germline V gene lookup returns CDR1 MNHEY and CDR2 SVGAGI. CDR3 length: 14 residues.

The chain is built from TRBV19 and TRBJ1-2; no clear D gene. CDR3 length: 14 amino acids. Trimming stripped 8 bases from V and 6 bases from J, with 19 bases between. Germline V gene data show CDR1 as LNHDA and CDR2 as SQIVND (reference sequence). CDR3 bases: TGTGCCAGTCACCAAATGGAGGGAGAAAATGGCTACACCTTC. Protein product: CASHQMEGENGYTF.

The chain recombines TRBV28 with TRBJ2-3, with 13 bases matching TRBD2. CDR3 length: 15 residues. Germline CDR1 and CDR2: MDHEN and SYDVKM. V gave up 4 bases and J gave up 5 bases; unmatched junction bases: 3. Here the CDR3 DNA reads TGTGCCAGCAGTTCTGGGACTAGCGGGATAGATACGCAGTATTTT. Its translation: CASSSGTSGIDTQYF.

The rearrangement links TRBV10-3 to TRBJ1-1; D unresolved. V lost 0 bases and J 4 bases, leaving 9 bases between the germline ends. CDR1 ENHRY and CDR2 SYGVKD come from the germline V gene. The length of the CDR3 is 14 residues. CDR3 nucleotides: TGTGCCATCAGTGAGTCGAAGTTGGGCACTGAAGCTTTCTTT. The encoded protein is CAISESKLGTEAFF.

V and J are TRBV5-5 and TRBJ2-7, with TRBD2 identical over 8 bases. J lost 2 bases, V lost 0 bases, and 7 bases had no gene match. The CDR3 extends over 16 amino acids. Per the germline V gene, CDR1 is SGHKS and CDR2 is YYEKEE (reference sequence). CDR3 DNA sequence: TGTGCCAGCAGCTTGGAAGCGGGGGATAACCCCTACGAGCAGTACTTC. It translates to CASSLEAGDNPYEQYF.

The CDR3 loop is CASSDGREKLFF. In nucleotides, the CDR3 is TGTGCCAGCAGCGACGGACGGGAAAAACTGTTTTTT. The chain has TRBV2 and TRBJ1-4; D is unclear. The CDR3 is 12 amino acids. Trimming left V 6 bases short and J 8 bases short, with 10 bases between. Germline assignment: CDR1 SNHLY and CDR2 FYNNEI.

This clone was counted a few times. The CDR3 here is CASSLEGGTEAFF. For the CDR3, the DNA is TGCGCCAGCAGCTTGGAGGGGGGCACTGAAGCTTTCTTT. The chain links TRBV5-1 to TRBJ1-1; a weak D match, TRBD1 (6 bases). V was shortened by 0 bases and J by 4 bases, with 7 bases between the two germline ends. Per the germline V gene, CDR1 is SGHRS and CDR2 is YFSETQ. This CDR3 is 13 amino acids long.

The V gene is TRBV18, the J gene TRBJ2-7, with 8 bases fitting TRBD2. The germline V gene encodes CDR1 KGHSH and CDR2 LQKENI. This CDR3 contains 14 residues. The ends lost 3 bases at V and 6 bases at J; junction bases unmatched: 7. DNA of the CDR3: TGTGCCAGCTCACCGGGACTAGATCGAGGCGAGCAGTACTTC. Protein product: CASSPGLDRGEQYF.

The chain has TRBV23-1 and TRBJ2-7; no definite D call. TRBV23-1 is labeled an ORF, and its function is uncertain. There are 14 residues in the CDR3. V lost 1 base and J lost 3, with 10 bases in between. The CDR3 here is CASSQFGRNYEQYF. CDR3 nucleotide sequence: TGCGCCAGCAGTCAATTCGGCAGAAACTACGAGCAGTACTTC.